There are a few counts of the clone carrying this T cell receptor (beta chain). The record originates from a study of sequential checkpoint blockade in melanoma. As for the study in general: First-line arms were nivolumab then ipilimumab, or the reverse, randomized 1:1. DNA from 90 to 100 pretreatment tumor samples underwent TCRβ immunosequencing. Over 20 patients had matched tumor biopsies before treatment and at week 13 after nivolumab or ipilimumab alone.

The germline CDR1 and CDR2 sequences are SGHDN and FVKESK. V gave up 0 bases and J gave up 10 bases, with 15 bases separating them. This CDR3 contains 15 residues. This table comes from immunoSEQ multiplex PCR, and its TCRdb copy is limited to in-frame clones, with some not included. The sample lists some 2,700 clones; about 23% were seen once. Treatment noted: randomized to nivolumab then ipilimumab (arm A) or the reverse (arm B). DNA-damaging chemotherapy had not been given to any patient beforehand. The chain couples TRBV14 to TRBJ1-4; D ambiguous. This receptor was identified in a human donor with melanoma. The sequenced sample was tumor tissue (inferred from file names), obtained from a patient given nivolumab and ipilimumab in sequence. The CDR3 DNA is TGTGCCAGCAGCCAAGAGACCGAGACCGGTTTAAAACTGTTTTTT. Its translation is CASSQETETGLKLFF.